Shown below are 24 T cell receptor beta chains from a single sample sequenced in a study of human T cells and chemical hapten exposure. TCRdb independently ran MiXCR on the RACE reads; one entry per CDR3 protein. The repertoire holds 150,000 to 200,000 distinct CDR3 sequences, with more than 25% as singletons. Time point: pre-sensitization, week 0. The treatment denotes: therapeutic diphenylcyclopropenone sensitization with weekly scalp DPC. The material sequenced was whole blood, taken in connection with sensitization to the hapten diphenylcyclopropenone (DPC). These receptors were taken from a woman aged 30 to 39 with alopecia areata. Some clones in this sample may be carry-over from other donors' samples.

In this sample, this clonotype turned up a few times. The V and J genes are TRBV6-2 or TRBV6-3 and TRBJ2-1, with 7 positions matching TRBD2. The CDR3 extends over 17 amino acids. Germline V lookup: CDR1 MNHEY, CDR2 SVGEGT. Losses at the gene ends were 0 bases for V and 6 bases for J; bases not matched to a gene: 11. As DNA, the CDR3 is TGTGCCAGCAGTTACTCGAAGGAGGGACTAACCCGCAATGAGCAGTTCTTC. Translated, it gives CASSYSKEGLTRNEQFF.

This clonotype has only a few counts. The rearrangement links TRBV4-2 to TRBJ2-1; D remains ambiguous. Looked up from germline, CDR1 is LGHNA and CDR2 is YNFKEQ. The CDR3 is 12 residues long. The V end lost 0 bases, the J end lost 6 bases, and 3 bases lay between the germline ends. Written as DNA, the CDR3 is TGTGCCAGCAGCCAAGATCCCAATGAGCAGTTCTTC. Translation gives CASSQDPNEQFF.

This clonotype was observed a handful of times. This chain joins TRBV5-4 and TRBJ1-6; 10 bases align to TRBD1. The length of the CDR3 is 14 residues. J lost 10 bases, V lost 4 bases, and 5 bases had no gene match. Germline lookup yields CDR1 SGHNT and CDR2 YYREEE (reference sequence). The chain's CDR3 is CASSIDRGQSPLHF. The CDR3 nucleotides are TGTGCCAGCAGCATTGACAGGGGGCAGTCACCCCTCCACTTT.

This clonotype occurred many times. J is TRBJ1-2 and V is TRBV29-1, with D possibly matching TRBD1 (6 bases). Trimming stripped 6 bases from V and 6 bases from J, with 14 bases between. Germline CDR1 reads SQVTM; CDR2 reads ANQGSEA. The CDR3 extends over 12 amino acids. CDR3 amino acids: CSVLYREDGYTF. The CDR3 DNA follows: TGCAGCGTCCTGTACAGGGAGGATGGCTACACCTTC.

The rearrangement joins TRBV10-3 to TRBJ1-5, with TRBD1 identical over 10 bases. The CDR3 loop spans 14 amino acids. V shed 10 bases, J shed 5 bases, and the junction held 8 bases outside the gene matches. The V gene's germline CDR1 is ENHRY and CDR2 SYGVKD. The CDR3 here is CATHDRGLDQPQHF. CDR3 in DNA: TGTGCCACTCACGACAGGGGGCTGGATCAGCCCCAGCATTTT.

CDR3 amino acids: CASSPAQTGEAFF. DNA for the CDR3: TGTGCCAGCTCACCGGCCCAGACAGGTGAAGCTTTCTTT. The V and J genes are TRBV18 and TRBJ1-1; possible D gene TRBD1, 6 bases. V lost 3 bases, J lost 7 bases, and 12 bases lay in between. Germline assignment: CDR1 KGHSH and CDR2 LQKENI. The CDR3 has 13 amino acids.

This chain links TRBV20-1 with TRBJ1-1; 7 nucleotides match TRBD1. Germline lookup yields CDR1 DFQATT and CDR2 SNEGSKA (reference sequence). Trimming cost V 3 bases and J 6 bases; bases outside gene matches: 10. The CDR3 runs 14 residues. For the CDR3, the DNA is TGCAGTGCTAGCGAGGGGGCTGTGCGTCCTGAAGCTTTCTTT. Its translation: CSASEGAVRPEAFF.

The chain employs TRBV7-2 and TRBJ2-1, with D unclear. The CDR3 loop spans 11 amino acids. Trimming left V 2 bases short and J 11 bases short, with 7 bases between. Germline assignment: CDR1 SGHTA and CDR2 FQGNSA. This CDR3 is CASSLLGQQFF. The CDR3 nucleotides are TGTGCCAGCAGCTTACTAGGGCAGCAGTTCTTC.

This clonotype is a singleton in its sample. Sequence at one end of the junction differs from germline and may be a read error. V usage is TRBV9 and J usage is TRBJ1-2, with D perhaps TRBD1 (6 bases). CDR3 length: 13 amino acids. Germline loops: CDR1 SGDLS, CDR2 YYNGEE. CDR3 protein: CASSAGQPYGCTF. The CDR3 DNA reads as TGTGCCAGCAGCGCCGGACAGCCGTATGGCTGCACCTTC.

The gene calls are TRBV20-1 and TRBJ2-3, with D maybe TRBD2 (6 bases). Germline V gives CDR1 DFQATT, CDR2 SNEGSKA (reference sequence). V was clipped by 5 bases and J by 2 bases, with 14 bases between them. The CDR3 sequence is 14 residues long. The CDR3: CSAQAGLDTDTQYF. CDR3 nucleotide sequence: TGCAGTGCTCAAGCGGGTCTAGACACAGATACGCAGTATTTT.

The chain recombines TRBV28 with TRBJ2-3, with 9 bases identical to TRBD1. Germline loops: CDR1 MDHEN, CDR2 SYDVKM. V dropped 2 bases and J dropped 6; count of bases not matched to a gene: 6. This CDR3 has 15 residues. In DNA, the CDR3 is TGTGCCAGCAGTTTAACGGGACAGGGAGGGGATACGCAGTATTTT. Protein product: CASSLTGQGGDTQYF.

CDR3 bases: TGTGCCAGCAGCCTCACAACAGGGTTGCATCAGCCCCAGCATTTT. It specifies CASSLTTGLHQPQHF. The chain couples TRBV28 to TRBJ1-5; the D gene is possibly TRBD1 (6 bases). Deletions cut 6 bases from V and 5 bases from J, with 17 bases between. CDR1 is MDHEN, CDR2 SYDVKM, per germline. The CDR3 covers 15 residues.

The rearrangement links TRBV4-1 to TRBJ2-1, with a weak D call TRBD1 (7 bases). Germline lookup yields CDR1 MGHRA and CDR2 YSYEKL. The CDR3 length is 17 residues. V was cut by 4 bases and J by 0 bases, with 16 bases left in between. The CDR3 is CASSPRTGLSSYNEQFF. CDR3 DNA sequence: TGCGCCAGCAGCCCACGGACAGGACTAAGCTCCTACAATGAGCAGTTCTTC.

This clonotype was seen a handful of times. This chain links TRBV30 with TRBJ2-3, with 7 nucleotides matching TRBD1. CDR3 size: 13 residues. The V gene end was trimmed by 7 bases and the J gene end by 0 bases; junction bases not matched to a gene: 4. Per the germline V gene, CDR1 is GTSNPN and CDR2 is SVGIG (reference sequence). Here the CDR3 reads CAFPGQSTDTQYF. The CDR3 nucleotides are TGTGCCTTCCCGGGACAGAGCACAGATACGCAGTATTTT.

This chain joins TRBV10-3 and TRBJ1-3; TRBD1 is a possible D gene (5 bases). This CDR3 contains 12 residues. Trimming took off 7 bases at V and 8 bases at J, with 12 bases between the two ends. Germline loops: CDR1 ENHRY, CDR2 SYGVKD. This chain's CDR3 is CAIKGAMDTIYF. CDR3 DNA sequence: TGTGCCATCAAAGGGGCAATGGACACCATATATTTT.

This chain uses TRBV15 with TRBJ2-5; D possibly corresponds to TRBD2 (6 bases). This CDR3 contains 14 residues. Per germline, CDR1 LNHNV and CDR2 YYDKDF (reference sequence). Trimming took off 5 bases at V and 7 bases at J, with 17 bases between the two ends. CDR3 protein: CATSPPEGGGTQYF. The CDR3 region has the DNA TGTGCCACCAGCCCCCCGGAGGGAGGTGGGACCCAGTACTTC. Supplemented by reference TRBV15 and TRBJ2-5, the full variable domain reads DAMVIQNPRYQVTQFGKPVTLSCSQTLNHNVMYWYQQKSSQAPKLLFHYYDKDFNNEADTPDNFQSRRPNTSFCFLDIRSPGLGDTAMYLCATSPPEGGGTQYFGPGTRLLVL.

Only a few counts were recorded for this clonotype. The chain has TRBV28 and TRBJ1-2; 9 bases map to TRBD1. V gave up 6 bases and J gave up 7 bases; unmatched junction bases: 12. There are 15 residues in the CDR3. Germline V lookup: CDR1 MDHEN, CDR2 SYDVKM. The CDR3 spells CASRAPGQGVRGYTF. The CDR3 region has the DNA TGTGCCAGCAGAGCGCCGGGACAGGGAGTTCGTGGCTACACCTTC.

J is TRBJ2-7 and V is TRBV6-2 or TRBV6-3, with TRBD1 identical over 8 bases. This CDR3 is built from 14 residues. The trim removed 6 bases at V and 7 bases at J, leaving 11 bases unmatched. Germline CDR1 and CDR2: MNHEY and SVGEGT. The DNA for the CDR3 is TGTGCCAGCAGCAACGCAGGGGGCGTGGGGGAGCAGTACTTC. Its protein product is CASSNAGGVGEQYF.

The chain employs TRBV27 and TRBJ2-7; D possibly matches TRBD1 or TRBD2 (5 bases each). Germline V gives CDR1 MNHEY, CDR2 SMNVEV (reference sequence). The CDR3 runs 16 residues. Trimming removed 6 bases from V and 3 bases from J, with 21 bases in between. CDR3 loop: CASSPRAVGTGYEQYF. CDR3 nucleotide sequence: TGTGCCAGCAGCCCCCGCGCGGTAGGGACGGGCTACGAGCAGTACTTC.

The chain joins TRBV29-1 to TRBJ2-7, with D unresolved. In germline, CDR1 is SQVTM, CDR2 ANQGSEA. This CDR3 region has 14 residues. The V and J ends lost 5 bases and 0 bases respectively, with 14 bases between them. CDR3 region: CSVNSASSSYEQYF. CDR3 bases: TGCAGCGTTAACAGCGCCTCAAGCTCCTACGAGCAGTACTTC.

The chain combines TRBV3-1 with TRBJ2-5; D is unclear. The CDR3 covers 11 residues. Trimming stripped 3 bases from V and 5 bases from J, with 4 bases between. Germline V CDR1 and CDR2: LGHDT, YNNKEL (reference sequence). The CDR3: CASSQTETQYF. The CDR3 region has the DNA TGTGCCAGCAGCCAGACCGAGACCCAGTACTTC.

This clonotype was seen a handful of times. The chain links TRBV7-9 to TRBJ1-1; tentative D call: TRBD1 (6 bases). CDR3 length: 14 residues. Germline values: CDR1 SEHNR, CDR2 FQNEAQ (reference sequence). Between the trimmed V and J ends, which lost 5 bases and 0 bases, there was a span of 10 bases. The CDR3 loop is CASSPGEMNTEAFF. In nucleotides, the CDR3 is TGTGCCAGCAGCCCAGGGGAAATGAACACTGAAGCTTTCTTT.

V is TRBV19 and J is TRBJ1-5, with 9 bases lining up with TRBD1. This CDR3 is 18 amino acids long. V lost 2 bases and J lost 7; bases outside the gene matches: 15. Germline V lookup: CDR1 LNHDA, CDR2 SQIVND (reference sequence). CDR3 DNA: TGTGCCAGTAGTATATTCCCCGCGTCGGACAGGGGTCGCCAGCCCCAGCATTTT. Its protein is CASSIFPASDRGRQPQHF.

The rearrangement links TRBV6-6 to TRBJ1-5, with a possible D match to TRBD1 (5 bases). Germline V gene sequence: CDR1 MNHNY, CDR2 SVGAGI (reference sequence). The germline V and J ends were trimmed by 7 bases and 0 bases, with 13 bases remaining between them. This CDR3 has 15 amino acids. This chain's CDR3 is CASTRGTVSNQPQHF. CDR3 nucleotides: TGTGCCAGCACCCGGGGGACGGTTAGCAATCAGCCCCAGCATTTT.